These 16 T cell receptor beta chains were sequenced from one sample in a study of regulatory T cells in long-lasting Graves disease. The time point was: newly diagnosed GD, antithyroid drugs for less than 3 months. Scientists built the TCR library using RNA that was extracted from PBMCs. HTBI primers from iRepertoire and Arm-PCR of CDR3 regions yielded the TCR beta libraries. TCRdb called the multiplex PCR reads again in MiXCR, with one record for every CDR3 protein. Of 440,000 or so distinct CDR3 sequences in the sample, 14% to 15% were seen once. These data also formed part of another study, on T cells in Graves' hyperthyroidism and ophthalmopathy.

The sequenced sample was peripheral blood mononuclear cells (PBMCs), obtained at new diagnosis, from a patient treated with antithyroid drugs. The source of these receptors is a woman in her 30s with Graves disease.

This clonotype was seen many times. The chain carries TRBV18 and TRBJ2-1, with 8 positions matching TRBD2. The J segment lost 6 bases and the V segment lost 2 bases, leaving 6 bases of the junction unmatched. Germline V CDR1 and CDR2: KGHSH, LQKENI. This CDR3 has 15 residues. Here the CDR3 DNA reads TGTGCCAGCTCACCAGACAGCGGGAGCGTCAATGAGCAGTTCTTC. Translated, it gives CASSPDSGSVNEQFF.

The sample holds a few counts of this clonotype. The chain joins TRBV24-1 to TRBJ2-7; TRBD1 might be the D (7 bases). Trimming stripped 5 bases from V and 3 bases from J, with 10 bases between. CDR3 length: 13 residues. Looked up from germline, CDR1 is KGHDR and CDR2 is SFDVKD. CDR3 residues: CATSGQGLYEQYF. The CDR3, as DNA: TGTGCCACCAGTGGACAGGGACTCTACGAGCAGTACTTC.

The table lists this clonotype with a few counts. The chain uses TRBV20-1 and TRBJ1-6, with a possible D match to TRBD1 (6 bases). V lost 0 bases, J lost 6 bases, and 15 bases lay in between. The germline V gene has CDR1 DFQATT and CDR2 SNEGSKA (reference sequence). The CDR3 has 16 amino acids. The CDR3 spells CSARDTGRRSNSPLHF. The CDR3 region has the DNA TGCAGTGCTAGAGATACAGGGAGAAGAAGTAATTCACCCCTCCACTTT.

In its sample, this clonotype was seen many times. CDR3 DNA: TGTGCCAGCAGCCCCGGACCGGGACCCTACGAGCAGTACTTC. Translation gives CASSPGPGPYEQYF. The chain has TRBV11-2 and TRBJ2-7; D is possibly TRBD1 or TRBD2 (5 bases each). Trimming removed 5 bases at V and 2 bases at J, with 13 bases between. The length of the CDR3 is 14 residues. CDR1 SGHAT and CDR2 FQNNGV come from the germline V gene.

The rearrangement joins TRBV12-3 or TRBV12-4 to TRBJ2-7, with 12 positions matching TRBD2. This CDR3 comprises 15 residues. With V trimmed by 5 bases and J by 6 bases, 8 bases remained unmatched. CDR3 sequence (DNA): TGTGCCAGCAGTCCGAGGACTAGCGGGACCGGCGAGCAGTACTTC. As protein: CASSPRTSGTGEQYF.

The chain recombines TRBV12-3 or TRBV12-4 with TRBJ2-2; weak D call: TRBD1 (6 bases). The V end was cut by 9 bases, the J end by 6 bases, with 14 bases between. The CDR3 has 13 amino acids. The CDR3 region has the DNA TGTGCCAGTGCAGGGGCGGGCGCCGGGGAGCTGTTTTTT. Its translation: CASAGAGAGELFF.

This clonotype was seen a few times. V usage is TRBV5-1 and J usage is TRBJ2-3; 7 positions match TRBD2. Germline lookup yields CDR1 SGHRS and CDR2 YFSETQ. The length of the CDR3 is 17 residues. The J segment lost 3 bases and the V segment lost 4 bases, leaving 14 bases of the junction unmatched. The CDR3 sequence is CASSRLPLASGTDTQYF. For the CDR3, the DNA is TGCGCCAGCAGCCGACTCCCACTAGCGAGCGGGACAGATACGCAGTATTTT.

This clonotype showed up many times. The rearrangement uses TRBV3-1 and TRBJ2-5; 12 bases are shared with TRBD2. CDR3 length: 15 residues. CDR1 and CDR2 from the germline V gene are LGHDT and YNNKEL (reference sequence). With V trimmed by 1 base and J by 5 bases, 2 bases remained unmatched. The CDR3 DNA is TGTGCCAGCAGCCAAGGGGGGACTAGCGGGGAGACCCAGTACTTC. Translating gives CASSQGGTSGETQYF.

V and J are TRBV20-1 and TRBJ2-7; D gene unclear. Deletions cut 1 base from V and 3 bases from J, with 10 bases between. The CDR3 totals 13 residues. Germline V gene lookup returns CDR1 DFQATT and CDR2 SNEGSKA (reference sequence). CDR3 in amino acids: CSARGISFYEQYF. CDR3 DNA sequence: TGCAGTGCTAGAGGTATAAGTTTCTACGAGCAGTACTTC.

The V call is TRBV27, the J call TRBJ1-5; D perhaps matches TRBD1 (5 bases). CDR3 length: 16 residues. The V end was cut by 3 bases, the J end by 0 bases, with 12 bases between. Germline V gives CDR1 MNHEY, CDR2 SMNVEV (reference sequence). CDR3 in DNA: TGTGCCAGCAGTTTTTCCCGGGGACCTAGCAATCAGCCCCAGCATTTT. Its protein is CASSFSRGPSNQPQHF.

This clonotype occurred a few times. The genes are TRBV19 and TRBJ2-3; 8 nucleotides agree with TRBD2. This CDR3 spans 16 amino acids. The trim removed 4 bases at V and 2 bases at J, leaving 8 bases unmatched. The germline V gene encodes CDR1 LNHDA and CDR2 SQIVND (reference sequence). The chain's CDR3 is CASSNEAGGLTDTQYF. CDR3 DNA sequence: TGTGCCAGTAGTAACGAGGCGGGAGGCCTCACAGATACGCAGTATTTT.

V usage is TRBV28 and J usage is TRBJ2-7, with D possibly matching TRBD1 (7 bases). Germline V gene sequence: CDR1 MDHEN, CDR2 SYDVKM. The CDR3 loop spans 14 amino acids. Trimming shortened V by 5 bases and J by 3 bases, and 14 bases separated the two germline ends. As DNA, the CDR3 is TGTGCCAGCAGTCGCGGGACAGAATGCTACGAGCAGTACTTC. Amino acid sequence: CASSRGTECYEQYF.

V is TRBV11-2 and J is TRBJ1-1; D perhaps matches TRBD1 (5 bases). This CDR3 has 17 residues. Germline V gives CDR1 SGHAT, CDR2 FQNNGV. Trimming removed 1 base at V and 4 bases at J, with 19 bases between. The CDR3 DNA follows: TGTGCCAGCAGCTTAGGTGGAGGGGAGGGTATGGCCACTGAAGCTTTCTTT. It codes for CASSLGGGEGMATEAFF.

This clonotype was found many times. CDR3 sequence: CAISAPSGTSNEQFF. DNA of the CDR3: TGTGCCATCAGTGCCCCTAGCGGGACCTCCAATGAGCAGTTCTTC. This chain links TRBV10-3 with TRBJ2-1, with 9 bases that match TRBD2. The germline CDR1 and CDR2 sequences are ENHRY and SYGVKD. Trimming at V came to 4 bases and at J to 6 bases, leaving 7 bases not matched to a gene. CDR3 length: 15 amino acids.

CDR3 loop: CASSIGQNDGYTF. The CDR3 region has the DNA TGTGCCAGCAGCATCGGACAGAACGATGGCTACACCTTC. This chain connects TRBV7-9 to TRBJ1-2, with D possibly matching TRBD1 (6 bases). Trimming took off 5 bases at V and 6 bases at J, with 13 bases between the two ends. Germline CDR1 SEHNR, CDR2 FQNEAQ (reference sequence). There are 13 residues in the CDR3.

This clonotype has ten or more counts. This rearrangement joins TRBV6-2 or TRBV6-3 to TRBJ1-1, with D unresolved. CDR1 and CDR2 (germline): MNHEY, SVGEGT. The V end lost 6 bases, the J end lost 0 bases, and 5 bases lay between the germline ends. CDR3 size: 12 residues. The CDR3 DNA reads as TGTGCCAGCAGAAGAATGAACACTGAAGCTTTCTTT. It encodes CASRRMNTEAFF.